The next 12 T cell receptor beta chains were all read from a single sample in a study of T cells expressing NK-cell markers. TCRdb re-called the 5' RACE reads; one entry per CDR3 protein, DNA not given. Found here are some 450,000 distinct CDR3 sequences; the top ten clones hold approximately 6.8%. Sequencing was done on a sample of blood T cells: a sorted CD56 or NKG2C T cell subset, CD4+ or CD8+ T cells, or bulk PBMC T cells (not recorded which). Source of these receptors: a woman aged 18-69 years in good health.

This chain uses TRBV7-2 with TRBJ2-7; TCRdb's D call of TRBD2 is untestable without DNA. This CDR3 has 14 amino acids. The V gene's germline CDR1 is SGHTA and CDR2 FQGNSA. This CDR3 reads CASSRLAGDYEQYF.

V gene TRBV6-1 combines with J gene TRBJ2-4; the D gene TCRdb calls, TRBD1, cannot be checked with no DNA. This CDR3 region has 15 residues. Germline CDR1 and CDR2: MNHNS and SASEGT. CDR3 region: CATSGTGVRGNIQYF.

The CDR3 spells CASSYSSATDTQYF. The V and J genes are TRBV6-5 and TRBJ2-3. CDR3 length equals 14 residues. Germline values: CDR1 MNHEY, CDR2 SVGAGI.

V usage is TRBV29-1 and J usage is TRBJ2-1; TCRdb picks TRBD2, but there is no DNA to check that call. Germline V lookup: CDR1 SQVTM, CDR2 ANQGSEA. CDR3 length: 13 residues. Here the CDR3 reads CSVEDQGEDEQFF.

The chain has TRBV9 and TRBJ2-5; TCRdb lists TRBD1, though no DNA is available to test this call. Germline loops: CDR1 SGDLS, CDR2 YYNGEE. The CDR3 loop spans 16 amino acids. CDR3 region: CASSVATEGGQETQYF.

The gene calls are TRBV5-1 and TRBJ2-5; TCRdb gives TRBD2 as the D gene, but with no DNA this cannot be confirmed. The CDR3 contains 18 residues. The germline CDR1 and CDR2 sequences are SGHRS and YFSETQ. CDR3 region: CASSLGGLTSGAQETQYF.

The V gene is TRBV9, the J gene TRBJ2-2; TCRdb indicates TRBD2, and absent DNA this call remains unverified. Germline V CDR1 and CDR2: SGDLS, YYNGEE. This CDR3 is 15 amino acids long. The CDR3 reads CASSPQTSGSGELFF.

The V and J genes are TRBV12-3 or TRBV12-4 and TRBJ2-3; without DNA, the TCRdb call of TRBD1 cannot be checked. This CDR3 is 14 amino acids long. Here the CDR3 reads CASSSRDVTDTQYF.

The chain uses TRBV29-1 and TRBJ2-1; TCRdb gives TRBD2 as the D gene, but with no DNA this cannot be confirmed. This CDR3 has 15 residues. Germline V gene sequence: CDR1 SQVTM, CDR2 ANQGSEA. CDR3 loop: CSVEETSGRVYEQFF.

This chain links TRBV27 with TRBJ2-2; the TCRdb D gene call, TRBD1, has no DNA to confirm it. Per germline, CDR1 MNHEY and CDR2 SMNVEV (reference sequence). CDR3 length: 13 residues. CDR3 region: CASRTGFSGELFF.

The chain combines TRBV5-1 with TRBJ2-1; TCRdb picks TRBD1, but there is no DNA to check that call. Germline V gene data show CDR1 as SGHRS and CDR2 as YFSETQ. This CDR3 is 15 amino acids long. CDR3 residues: CASSPKRDSNNEQFF.

The CDR3 loop reads CSPGRLAGHNEQFF. This chain links TRBV29-1 with TRBJ2-1; no DNA is available, so the TRBD2 call from TCRdb remains unchecked. This CDR3 comprises 14 residues. The germline gives CDR1 SQVTM, CDR2 ANQGSEA.